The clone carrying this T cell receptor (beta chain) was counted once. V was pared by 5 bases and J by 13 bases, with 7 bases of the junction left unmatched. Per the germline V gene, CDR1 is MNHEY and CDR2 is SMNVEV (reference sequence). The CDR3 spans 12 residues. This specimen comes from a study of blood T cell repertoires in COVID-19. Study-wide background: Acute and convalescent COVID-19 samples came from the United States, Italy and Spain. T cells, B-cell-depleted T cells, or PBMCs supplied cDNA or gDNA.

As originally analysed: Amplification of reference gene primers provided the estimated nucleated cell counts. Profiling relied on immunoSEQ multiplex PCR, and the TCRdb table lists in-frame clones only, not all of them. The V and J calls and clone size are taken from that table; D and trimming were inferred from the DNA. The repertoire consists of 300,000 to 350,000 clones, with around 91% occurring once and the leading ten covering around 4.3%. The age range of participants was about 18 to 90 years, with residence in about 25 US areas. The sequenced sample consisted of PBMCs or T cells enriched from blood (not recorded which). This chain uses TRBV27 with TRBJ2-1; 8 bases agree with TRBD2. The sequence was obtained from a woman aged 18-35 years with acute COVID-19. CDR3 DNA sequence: TGTGCCAGCAGTGGTAGCGGGACTCTCCAGTTCTTC. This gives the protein CASSGSGTLQFF.